Listed here is a single T cell receptor beta chain. V lost 2 bases, J lost 3 bases, and 8 bases lay in between. Germline loops: CDR1 SGHDT, CDR2 YYEEEE. The CDR3 has 13 residues. These data are taken from a study of blood T cell repertoires in COVID-19. Study-level background: Donors in the United States, Italy and Spain gave samples during acute or convalescent COVID-19.

Original data processing: Estimation of nucleated cell counts was performed using reference gene primer amplification. The data were produced by immunoSEQ multiplex PCR, yet TCRdb's version contains in-frame clones alone and is incomplete. V, J and clone size were drawn from that table, and D and trimming were deduced from the DNA. Counted here are 150,000 to 250,000 clones, around 87% occurring once; the ten biggest clones make up 2% to 2.5%. Assignments of participants to cohorts depended upon their own reported clinical history. Donors in Cohort 3 counted as recovered after two negative PCRs, clearance, or symptom resolution.

Sequencing was carried out using PBMCs or T cells enriched from blood (not recorded which). The chain carries TRBV5-6 and TRBJ1-2; unclear D gene. This TCR was recovered from a woman in her twenties or thirties who had recovered from COVID-19. This CDR3 is CASSFGSDYGYTF. In DNA, the CDR3 is TGTGCCAGCAGCTTCGGGTCGGACTATGGCTACACCTTC.